One T cell receptor beta chain is described in this entry. The CDR3 is 18 amino acids. CDR1 is KGHSH, CDR2 LQKENI, per germline. Losses at the gene ends were 1 base for V and 4 bases for J; bases not matched to a gene: 12. This sample is part of a study of cytomegalovirus exposure and HLA in healthy donors. The PCR contained 60 Vbeta and 13 Jbeta primers. Profiled with immunoSEQ multiplex PCR; TCRdb holds only in-frame clones, not every one. This table holds 95,000 to 120,000 clones, roughly four fifths found once. Source material: PBMCs. J is TRBJ1-1 and V is TRBV18, with 10 positions matching TRBD1. This clonotype originated in a woman under 30 in good health and CMV-seronegative. The CDR3 spells CASSPQPGQGSRGTEAFF. The CDR3 DNA reads as TGTGCCAGCTCACCACAACCGGGACAGGGGAGTAGGGGCACTGAAGCTTTCTTT. The variable domain in full, completed from reference TRBV18 and TRBJ1-1, reads NAGVMQNPRHLVRRRGQEARLRCSPMKGHSHVYWYRQLPEEGLKFMVYLQKENIIDESGMPKERFSAEFPKEGPSILRIQQVVRGDSAAYFCASSPQPGQGSRGTEAFFGQGTRLTVV.